A selection of T cell receptor beta chains follows, all from one sample in a study of cytomegalovirus exposure and HLA in healthy donors. Generated by immunoSEQ multiplex PCR, the TCRdb table keeps only in-frame clones and is missing some. This sample carries more than 150,000 clones, around 78% of them seen once, and the ten largest clones take 6.5% to 8.5%. Sample: PBMCs. These receptors were collected from a woman in her thirties or forties in good health and CMV-seropositive. The CDR3 runs from the conserved cysteine through the conserved F or W. Each record gives: clone size, J gene, D gene, V gene, CDR3 protein, CDR3 DNA. The D gene is left open where the match is weak. Not every row has a clone size; where given, it reads once, few, many or a size class.

size: few; J: TRBJ2-1; D: TRBD2; V: TRBV9; CDR3: CASSVELAGSQFF; DNA: TGTGCCAGCAGCGTAGAACTAGCGGGTTCGCAGTTCTTC
size: few; J: TRBJ1-2; D: TRBD1; V: TRBV6-5; CDR3: CASSRQGGLYGYTF; DNA: TGTGCCAGCAGTCGACAGGGGGGGCTTTATGGCTACACCTTC
size: .; J: TRBJ2-2; D: .; V: TRBV7-8; CDR3: CASSLEGRGVTGELFF; DNA: TGTGCCAGCAGCTTAGAGGGCCGCGGGGTTACCGGGGAGCTGTTTTTT
size: .; J: TRBJ1-1; D: .; V: TRBV25-1; CDR3: CASSEYKGVGTEAFF; DNA: TGTGCCAGCAGTGAATATAAAGGGGTCGGAACTGAAGCTTTCTTT
size: .; J: TRBJ1-2; D: .; V: TRBV15; CDR3: CATSRDQGSHGYTF; DNA: TGTGCCACCAGCAGAGATCAGGGGAGCCATGGCTACACCTTC
size: once; J: TRBJ2-7; D: TRBD2; V: TRBV4-1; CDR3: CASSWGLAGDEQYF; DNA: TGCGCCAGCAGCTGGGGACTAGCGGGGGACGAGCAGTACTTC
size: once; J: TRBJ2-5; D: TRBD1; V: TRBV19; CDR3: CASSSGTGGSETQYF; DNA: TGTGCCAGTAGCTCCGGGACAGGTGGCTCGGAGACCCAGTACTTC
size: few; J: TRBJ1-1; D: .; V: TRBV5-1; CDR3: CASSLAGDTEAFF; DNA: TGCGCCAGCAGCTTGGCGGGGGACACTGAAGCTTTCTTT
size: few; J: TRBJ2-1; D: .; V: TRBV2; CDR3: CASSEEQGRLNEQFF; DNA: TGTGCCAGCAGTGAGGAGCAGGGCAGGTTGAATGAGCAGTTCTTC
size: .; J: TRBJ2-7; D: TRBD2; V: TRBV7-2; CDR3: CASSLGAAGDYYEQYF; DNA: TGTGCCAGCAGCTTAGGGGCCGCGGGGGACTACTACGAGCAGTACTTC
size: .; J: TRBJ2-7; D: TRBD1; V: TRBV10-3; CDR3: CAIENDRGGSEQYF; DNA: TGTGCCATCGAAAACGACAGGGGAGGAAGCGAGCAGTACTTC
size: .; J: TRBJ2-5; D: TRBD2; V: TRBV7-2; CDR3: CASSPLAGTIGRGTQYF; DNA: TGTGCCAGCAGCCCCCTAGCGGGGACCATAGGCCGAGGGACCCAGTACTTC
size: once; J: TRBJ2-7; D: .; V: TRBV10-3; CDR3: CAINRGVSYEQYF; DNA: TGTGCCATCAACCGGGGAGTCTCCTACGAGCAGTACTTC
size: .; J: TRBJ1-1; D: TRBD1; V: TRBV11-2; CDR3: CASTHRGRDTEAFF; DNA: TGTGCCAGCACCCACAGGGGGCGAGACACTGAAGCTTTCTTT
size: .; J: TRBJ1-1; D: .; V: TRBV6-1; CDR3: CASSDRQTANTEAFF; DNA: TGTGCCAGCAGTGATAGACAGACTGCGAACACTGAAGCTTTCTTT
size: once; J: TRBJ1-1; D: .; V: TRBV7-2; CDR3: CASSLVLNTEAFF; DNA: TGTGCCAGCAGCTTAGTATTGAACACTGAAGCTTTCTTT
size: once; J: TRBJ2-2; D: TRBD1; V: TRBV9; CDR3: CASSVDRSGTGLLPGELFF; DNA: TGTGCCAGCAGCGTAGATCGCTCGGGGACAGGGCTACTTCCCGGGGAGCTGTTTTTT
size: .; J: TRBJ1-6; D: .; V: TRBV2; CDR3: CASSDGQRPPLHF; DNA: TGTGCCAGCAGTGACGGACAGCGTCCACCCCTCCACTTT
size: .; J: TRBJ2-3; D: TRBD1; V: TRBV10-2; CDR3: CASRRTGGIPSTDTQYF; DNA: TGCGCCAGCAGGAGGACAGGAGGAATCCCTAGCACAGATACGCAGTATTTT